This T cell receptor (beta chain) is from a study of cytomegalovirus exposure and HLA in healthy donors. The study, taken as a whole, reports: Follow-up analysis later connected one missense variant in DCLRE1C with trimming of TCR beta V- and J-genes. Most subjects' HLA-A and HLA-B alleles were reportedly predicted from TCR beta sequences. Some TCR beta chains (about 180 of them) were listed as cytomegalovirus-associated.

Use of 60 Vbeta and 13 Jbeta primers characterized the PCR. This table comes from immunoSEQ multiplex PCR, and its TCRdb copy is limited to in-frame clones, with some not included. This sample has 130,000 or so clones; around 86% occur once, and the top ten carry 2.2%. The donors gave bone marrow, and they were healthy. This clone occurred once. Its target is unknown. This specimen includes other DNA sequences encoding the same CDR3. This CDR3 is 13 amino acids long. Germline CDR1 reads SNHLY; CDR2 reads FYNNEI. The V gene lost 4 bases and the J gene lost 2 bases, with 8 bases spanning the gap. Sequencing was performed on PBMCs. J is TRBJ2-5 and V is TRBV2, with a weak D call TRBD1 (5 bases). The TCR sequence derives from a middle-aged woman in good health and CMV-seronegative. The CDR3 region has the DNA TGTGCCAGCAGTGTCGACAGACAAGAGACCCAGTACTTC. This sequence encodes CASSVDRQETQYF. The whole variable domain, remainder taken from reference TRBV2 and TRBJ2-5, is EPEVTQTPSHQVTQMGQEVILRCVPISNHLYFYWYRQILGQKVEFLVSFYNNEISEKSEIFDDQFSVERPDGSNFTLKIRSTKLEDSAMYFCASSVDRQETQYFGPGTRLLVL.